These T cell receptor beta chains were read from a single sample in a study of CXCR3-negative and CXCR3-positive naive CD8 T cells. TCRdb reworked the 5' RACE reads into one entry per CDR3 protein, no DNA. The sample has nearly 110,000 distinct CDR3 sequences, and its top ten clones hold approximately 0.38%. Sequencing was done on a sample of naive CXCR3+ CD8+ T cells from blood. These TCRs come from a human donor in good health. Some clones in this sample may be carry-over from other donors' samples. CDR3s include the opening cysteine and the closing phenylalanine or tryptophan.

CDR3,V,length,J
CASSFSGEYEQYF,TRBV11-2,13,TRBJ2-7
CASSFGGTYGYTF,TRBV28,13,TRBJ1-2
CSARDQAPSQYTEAFF,TRBV20-1,16,TRBJ1-1
CASSPQGRTDTQYF,TRBV18,14,TRBJ2-3
CASSQDIEERYGYTF,TRBV4-3,15,TRBJ1-2
CAISELAGTEAFF,TRBV10-3,13,TRBJ1-1
CASSTTLTSEGNTGELFF,TRBV13,18,TRBJ2-2
CSAFGTAHSYEQYF,TRBV20-1,14,TRBJ2-7
CSTELTSTDTQYF,TRBV29-1,13,TRBJ2-3
CASSSGLAVDTQYF,TRBV7-9,14,TRBJ2-3
CASSPGQGSYNEQFF,TRBV2,15,TRBJ2-1
CASSPGTSGETQYF,TRBV6-5,14,TRBJ2-5
CASSLPGAAPGNEQFF,TRBV7-6,16,TRBJ2-1
CSARDGSSYEQYF,TRBV20-1,13,TRBJ2-7
CASSPLLGKLNEKLFF,TRBV7-9,16,TRBJ1-4